Here is one TCR beta chain with its context. Its binding antigen is unknown. It has no much larger one-base neighbor in the sample; base qualities were not kept. The CDR3, from cysteine to phenylalanine, totals 15 residues. The only DNA kept is the CDR3, 45 bases in frame from the first base. As encoded in the germline V gene, CDR1 is MDHEN while CDR2 is SYDVKM. V is trimmed back by 5 bases and J by 3 bases, and the junction contains 8 bases that no gene match accounts for. TCRbeta CDR3 regions were amplified from genomic DNA using the immunoSEQ Assay, a bias-controlled multiplex PCR. The paper's data handling went like this. The number of nucleated cells in each sample was estimated by amplification of reference gene primers within the assay. To quantify the absolute abundance of each unique TCRbeta CDR3 rearrangement, sequence reads were collapsed and filtered. For each sample, productive Simpson clonality was calculated by taking the square root of Simpson's diversity index across productive rearrangements. Drawn from immuneACCESS, this table holds only the in-frame rearrangements with V and J called that TCRdb kept. Clones are partly lost; checked studies trace under half to an unresolved V gene and leave the rest unexplained. Clone size and V and J calls were adopted from that table, with D and trimming inferred from the DNA. The sample has about 200,000 clones on record, 80% of them singletons. The ten largest clones add up to around 5.4% of the sample.

This entry comes from a study of blood T cell repertoires in COVID-19 (dated by TCRdb to 2018 to 2020). Study-level background: Collaborator samples came from the United States, Italy and Spain and covered acute and convalescent phases of COVID-19. The prospective study material was composed of cDNA or gDNA derived from T cells, B-cell-depleted T cells, or PBMCs. The dataset comprised deeply sampled blood TCRbeta repertoires from subjects exposed to, actively infected with, or recovered from COVID-19. The repertoires were released in a freely available public database intended as a resource for research on the immune response to SARS-CoV-2. The samples were drawn from two sources: the first 160 participants of the ongoing ImmuneRACE study, and 1,000 to 1,500 subjects contributed by 6 global collaborators. Nearly every sample came with metadata listing a de-identified subject ID, COVID-19 status, age in years and sex. HLA class I and class II types, where available, came from metadata supplied by the sample provider rather than from assay-based typing. Study-wide conclusions, independent of this receptor: Clinical and demographic metadata were provided uncurated, with the amount varying by source and participant.

Whole blood was collected in K2EDTA tubes by collaborating institutions according to the institutions' own protocols. For TCRbeta analysis, collaborator samples were shipped as frozen whole blood, as isolated PBMCs, or as DNA extracted from either sample type. This clonotype was obtained from a woman between 65 and 79 years old with acute or convalescent COVID-19. Rearrangement joined TRBV28 to TRBJ2-5; 8 bases in the junction line up with TRBD2. Material for sequencing was peripheral blood. The bases read TGTGCCAGCAGTCCCGGGGGGGCGGCCAAAGAGACCCAGTACTTC. Translated, it reads CASSPGGAAKETQYF.